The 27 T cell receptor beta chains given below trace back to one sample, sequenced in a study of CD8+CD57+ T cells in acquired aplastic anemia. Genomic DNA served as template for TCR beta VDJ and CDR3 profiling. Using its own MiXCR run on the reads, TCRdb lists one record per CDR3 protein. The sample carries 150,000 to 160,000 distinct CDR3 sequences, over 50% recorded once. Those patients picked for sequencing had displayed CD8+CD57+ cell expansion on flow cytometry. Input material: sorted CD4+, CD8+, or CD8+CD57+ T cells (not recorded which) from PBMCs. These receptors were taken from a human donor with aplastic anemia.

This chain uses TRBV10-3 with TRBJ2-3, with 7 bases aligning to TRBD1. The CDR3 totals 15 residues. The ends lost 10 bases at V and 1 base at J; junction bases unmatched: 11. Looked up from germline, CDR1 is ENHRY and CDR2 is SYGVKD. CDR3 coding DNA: TGTGCCACCCGGGACAGCGGCGGTGGCACAGATACGCAGTATTTT. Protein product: CATRDSGGGTDTQYF.

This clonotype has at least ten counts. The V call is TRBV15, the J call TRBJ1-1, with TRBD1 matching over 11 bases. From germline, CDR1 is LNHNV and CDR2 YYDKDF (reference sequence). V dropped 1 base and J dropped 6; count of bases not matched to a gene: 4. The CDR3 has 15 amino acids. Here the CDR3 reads CATSRGRTGGPEAFF. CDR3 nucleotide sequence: TGTGCCACCAGCAGAGGAAGGACAGGGGGCCCTGAAGCTTTCTTT.

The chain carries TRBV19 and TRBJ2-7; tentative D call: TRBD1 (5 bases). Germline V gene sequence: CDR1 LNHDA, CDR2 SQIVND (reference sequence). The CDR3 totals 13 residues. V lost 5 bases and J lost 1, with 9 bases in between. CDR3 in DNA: TGTGCCAGTAGTCTACAGGATTCCTACGAGCAGTACTTC. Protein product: CASSLQDSYEQYF.

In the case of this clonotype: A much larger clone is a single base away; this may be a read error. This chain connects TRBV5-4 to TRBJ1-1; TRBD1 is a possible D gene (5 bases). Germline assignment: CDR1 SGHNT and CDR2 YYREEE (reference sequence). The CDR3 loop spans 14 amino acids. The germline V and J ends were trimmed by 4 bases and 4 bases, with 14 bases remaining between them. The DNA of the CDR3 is TGTGCCAGCAGCGGGACCCGGGGGGGCACTGAAGCTTTCTTT. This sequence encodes CASSGTRGGTEAFF.

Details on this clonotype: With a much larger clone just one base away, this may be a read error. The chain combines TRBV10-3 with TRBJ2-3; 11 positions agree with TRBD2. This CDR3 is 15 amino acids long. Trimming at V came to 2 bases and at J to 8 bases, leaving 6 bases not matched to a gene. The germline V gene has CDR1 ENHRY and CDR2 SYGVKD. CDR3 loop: CAISEVAGGLRTQYF. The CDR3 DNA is TGTGCCATCAGTGAGGTAGCGGGGGGGCTTCGTACGCAGTATTTT.

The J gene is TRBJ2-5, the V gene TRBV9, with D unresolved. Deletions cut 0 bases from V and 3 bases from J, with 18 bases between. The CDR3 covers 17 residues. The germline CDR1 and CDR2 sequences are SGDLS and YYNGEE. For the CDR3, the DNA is TGTGCCAGCAGCGTAGGAACGGCACCCCCGGGCAAAGAGACCCAGTACTTC. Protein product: CASSVGTAPPGKETQYF.

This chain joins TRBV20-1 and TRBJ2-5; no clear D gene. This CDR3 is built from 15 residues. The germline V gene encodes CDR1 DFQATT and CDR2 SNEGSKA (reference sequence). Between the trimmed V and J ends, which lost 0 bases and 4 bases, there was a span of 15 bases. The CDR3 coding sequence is TGCAGTGCTAGAGATCGGGTCACGTCCATAGAGACCCAGTACTTC. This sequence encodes CSARDRVTSIETQYF.

CDR3: CASRTRLAGIMYEQYF. The DNA for the CDR3 is TGCGCCAGCAGGACCCGACTAGCGGGAATAATGTACGAGCAGTACTTC. The genes are TRBV10-1 and TRBJ2-7, with 11 bases lining up with TRBD2. The V segment lost 6 bases and the J segment 4 bases; nucleotides outside the gene matches: 11. This CDR3 spans 16 amino acids. Germline CDR1 reads WNHNN; CDR2 reads SYGVQD (reference sequence).

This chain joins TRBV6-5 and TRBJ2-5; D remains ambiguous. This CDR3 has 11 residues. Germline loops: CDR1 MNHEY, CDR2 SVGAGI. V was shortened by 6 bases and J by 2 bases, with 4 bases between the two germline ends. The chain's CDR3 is CASRLQETQYF. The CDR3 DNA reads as TGTGCCAGCAGGCTACAAGAGACCCAGTACTTC.

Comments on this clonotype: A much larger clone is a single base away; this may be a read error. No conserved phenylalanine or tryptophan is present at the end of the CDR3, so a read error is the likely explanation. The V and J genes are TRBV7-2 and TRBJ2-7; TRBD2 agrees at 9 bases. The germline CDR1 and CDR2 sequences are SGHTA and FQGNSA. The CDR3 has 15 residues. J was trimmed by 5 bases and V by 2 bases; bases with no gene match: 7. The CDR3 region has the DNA TGTGCCAGCAGCTTACGAAGCGGGGGGCTGGACGAGCAGTACCTC. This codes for CASSLRSGGLDEQYL.

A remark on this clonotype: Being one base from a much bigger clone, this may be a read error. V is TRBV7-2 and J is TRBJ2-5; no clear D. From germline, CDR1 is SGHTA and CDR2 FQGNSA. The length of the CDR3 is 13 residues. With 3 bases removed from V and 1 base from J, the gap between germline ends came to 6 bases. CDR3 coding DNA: TGTGCCAGCAGCTTGCAGGTCCAAGAGACCCAGTACTTC. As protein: CASSLQVQETQYF.

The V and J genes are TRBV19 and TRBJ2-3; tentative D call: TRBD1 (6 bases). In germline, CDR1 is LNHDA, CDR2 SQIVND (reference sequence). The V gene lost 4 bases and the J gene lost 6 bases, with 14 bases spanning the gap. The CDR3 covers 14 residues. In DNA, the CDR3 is TGTGCCAGTAGTACGATACAGGGAACCGATACGCAGTATTTT. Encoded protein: CASSTIQGTDTQYF.

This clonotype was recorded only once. The CDR3 region is CAISEDRAVVNEQFF. CDR3 nucleotide sequence: TGTGCCATCAGTGAGGACAGAGCGGTAGTCAATGAGCAGTTCTTC. The gene calls are TRBV10-3 and TRBJ2-1; D possibly matches TRBD1 or TRBD2 (5 bases each). Trimming stripped 2 bases from V and 6 bases from J, with 14 bases between. The CDR3 contains 15 residues. Germline CDR1 and CDR2: ENHRY and SYGVKD.

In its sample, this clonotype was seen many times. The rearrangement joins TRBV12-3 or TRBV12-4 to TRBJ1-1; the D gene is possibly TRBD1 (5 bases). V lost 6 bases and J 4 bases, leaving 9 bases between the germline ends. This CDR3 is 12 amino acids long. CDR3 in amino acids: CASRIGGTEAFF. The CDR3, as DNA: TGTGCCAGCAGGATCGGGGGCACTGAAGCTTTCTTT.

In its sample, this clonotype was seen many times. The CDR3 is CASSEGSGGSYEQYF. The CDR3 DNA reads as TGTGCCAGCAGTGAGGGGAGCGGGGGCTCATACGAGCAGTACTTC. The chain couples TRBV2 to TRBJ2-7; the match to TRBD2 covers 8 bases. The CDR3 has 15 residues. Germline values: CDR1 SNHLY, CDR2 FYNNEI. V shed 3 bases, J shed 4 bases, and the junction held 8 bases outside the gene matches.

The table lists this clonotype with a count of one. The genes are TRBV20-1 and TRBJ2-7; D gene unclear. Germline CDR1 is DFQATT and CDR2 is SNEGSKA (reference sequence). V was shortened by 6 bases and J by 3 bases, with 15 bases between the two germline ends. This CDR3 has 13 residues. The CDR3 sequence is CSASSSRHYEQYV. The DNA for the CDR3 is TGCAGTGCCAGCAGTTCGCGGCACTACGAGCAGTACGTC.

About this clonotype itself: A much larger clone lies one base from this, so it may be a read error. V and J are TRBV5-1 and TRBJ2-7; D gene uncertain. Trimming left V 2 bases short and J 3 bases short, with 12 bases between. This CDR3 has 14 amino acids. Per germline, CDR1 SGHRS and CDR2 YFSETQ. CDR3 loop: CASSLSLYNYEQYF. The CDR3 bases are TGCGCCAGCAGCTTAAGTCTGTATAACTACGAGCAGTACTTC.

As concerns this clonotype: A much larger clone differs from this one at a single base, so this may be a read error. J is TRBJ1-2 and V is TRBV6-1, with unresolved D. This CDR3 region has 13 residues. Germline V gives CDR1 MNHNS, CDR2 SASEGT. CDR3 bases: TGTGCCAGCTTTAAAAGAGCGAACTATGGCTGCACCTTC. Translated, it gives CASFKRANYGCTF.

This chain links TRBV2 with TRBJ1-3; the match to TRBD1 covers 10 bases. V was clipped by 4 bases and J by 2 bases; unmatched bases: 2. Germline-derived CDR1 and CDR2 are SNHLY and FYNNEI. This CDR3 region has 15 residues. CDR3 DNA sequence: TGTGCCAGCAGTGCCGGGACAGGGGCTGGAAACACCATATATTTT. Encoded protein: CASSAGTGAGNTIYF.

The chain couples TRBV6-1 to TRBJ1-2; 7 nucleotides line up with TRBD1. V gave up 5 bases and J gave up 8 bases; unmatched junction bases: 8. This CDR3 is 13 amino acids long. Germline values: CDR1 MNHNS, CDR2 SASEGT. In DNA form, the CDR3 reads TGTGCCAGCAGTCGACTCGGGACAGAGGGCTACACCTTC. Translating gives CASSRLGTEGYTF.

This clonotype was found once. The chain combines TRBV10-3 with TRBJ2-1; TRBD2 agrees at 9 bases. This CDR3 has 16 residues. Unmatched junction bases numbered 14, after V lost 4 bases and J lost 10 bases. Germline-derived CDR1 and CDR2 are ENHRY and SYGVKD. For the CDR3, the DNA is TGTGCCATCAGTGCTACGAGAGGTGTTGGACTAGCGGAGCAGTTCTTC. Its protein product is CAISATRGVGLAEQFF.

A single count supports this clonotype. CDR3 sequence reads: CASSGGSPGTLSSYEQYF. In DNA, the CDR3 is TGTGCCAGCAGTGGAGGCTCCCCGGGGACCCTGAGCTCCTACGAGCAGTACTTC. The chain has TRBV2 and TRBJ2-7, with D tentatively TRBD1 or TRBD2 (5 bases each). The CDR3 sequence is 18 residues long. V was cut by 4 bases and J by 0 bases, with 22 bases left in between. CDR1 and CDR2 from the germline V gene are SNHLY and FYNNEI. The full variable domain, in which reference TRBV2 and TRBJ2-7 provide the parts outside the CDR3, is EPEVTQTPSHQVTQMGQEVILRCVPISNHLYFYWYRQILGQKVEFLVSFYNNEISEKSEIFDDQFSVERPDGSNFTLKIRSTKLEDSAMYFCASSGGSPGTLSSYEQYFGPGTRLTVT.

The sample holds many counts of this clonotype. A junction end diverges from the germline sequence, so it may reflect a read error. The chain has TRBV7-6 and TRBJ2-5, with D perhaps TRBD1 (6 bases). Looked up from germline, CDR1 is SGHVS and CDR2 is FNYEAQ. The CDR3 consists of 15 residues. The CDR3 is CASSLVGRGQETQHF. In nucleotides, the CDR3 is TGTGCCAGCAGCTTAGTTGGCAGGGGTCAGGAGACCCAGCACTTC.

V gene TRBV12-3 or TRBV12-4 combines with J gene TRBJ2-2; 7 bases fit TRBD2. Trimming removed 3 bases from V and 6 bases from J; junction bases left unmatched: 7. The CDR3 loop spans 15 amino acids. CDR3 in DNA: TGTGCCAGCAGTTTCCAAAGCGGGGTCTCCGGGGAGCTGTTTTTT. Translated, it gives CASSFQSGVSGELFF.

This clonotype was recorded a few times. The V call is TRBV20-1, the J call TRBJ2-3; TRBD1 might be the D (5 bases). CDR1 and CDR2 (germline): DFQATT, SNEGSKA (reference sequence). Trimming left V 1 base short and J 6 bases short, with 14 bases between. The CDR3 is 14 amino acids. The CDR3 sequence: CSARVQGSMDTQYF. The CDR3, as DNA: TGCAGTGCTAGAGTTCAGGGATCGATGGATACGCAGTATTTT.

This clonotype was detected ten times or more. The CDR3 loop is CSANKRQGQLSNQPQHF. The CDR3 DNA is TGCAGTGCTAACAAACGTCAAGGACAGCTTAGCAATCAGCCCCAGCATTTT. The chain uses TRBV20-1 and TRBJ1-5; maybe TRBD1 (6 bases). With 4 bases removed from V and 0 bases from J, the gap between germline ends came to 19 bases. Germline CDR1 reads DFQATT; CDR2 reads SNEGSKA (reference sequence). The CDR3 extends over 17 amino acids.

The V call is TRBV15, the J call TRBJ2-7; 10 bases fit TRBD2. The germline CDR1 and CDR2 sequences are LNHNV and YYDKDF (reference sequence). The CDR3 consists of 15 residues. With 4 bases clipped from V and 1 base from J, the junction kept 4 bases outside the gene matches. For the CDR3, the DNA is TGTGCCACCAGCACCCGGACTAGCGGTTCCTACGAGCAGTACTTC. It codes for CATSTRTSGSYEQYF.